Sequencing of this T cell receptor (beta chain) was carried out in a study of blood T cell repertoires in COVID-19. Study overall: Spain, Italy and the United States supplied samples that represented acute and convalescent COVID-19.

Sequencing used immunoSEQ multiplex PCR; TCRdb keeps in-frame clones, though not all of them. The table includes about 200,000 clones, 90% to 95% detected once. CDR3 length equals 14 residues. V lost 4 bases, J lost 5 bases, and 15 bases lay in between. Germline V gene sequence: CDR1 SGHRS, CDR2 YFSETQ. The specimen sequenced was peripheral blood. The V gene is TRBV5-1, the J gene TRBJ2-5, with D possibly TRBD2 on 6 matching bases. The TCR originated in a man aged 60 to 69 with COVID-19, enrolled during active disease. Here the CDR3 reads CASSGGLSVETQYF. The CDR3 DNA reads TGCGCCAGCAGCGGGGGGTTATCCGTGGAGACCCAGTACTTC.